This entry describes one T cell receptor beta chain. What it binds is unknown. The record originates from a study of T cells expressing NK-cell markers. Overall study context: According to the study, TCR beta repertoires originated from sorted CD3+CD56+NKG2C+, CD3+CD56+NKG2C- and CD3+CD56-NKG2C+ T cells. The authors sequenced eight donors, of whom seven were HCMV-seropositive and one was seronegative. Findings and caveats of the study: About 6 donors had dominant NKG2C+ clonotypes that comprised about 1.0-8% of their CD8+ T cells.

From the 5' RACE reads, TCRdb lists one entry per CDR3 protein and no DNA. Its clone listing holds hundreds of thousands of distinct CDR3 sequences. This sequence was found in a man aged 18-70 years in good health. The sample comprised blood T cells: a sorted CD56 or NKG2C T cell subset, CD4+ or CD8+ T cells, or bulk PBMC T cells (not recorded which).

CDR3 in amino acids: CASSPPGHTLNNEQFF. The chain recombines TRBV18 with TRBJ2-1; TCRdb's D gene call, TRBD1, goes unchecked for lack of DNA. CDR3 length: 16 amino acids. Germline CDR1 KGHSH, CDR2 LQKENI.